The next 6 T cell receptor beta chains were all read from a single sample in a study of blood T cell repertoires in COVID-19. Assay used: immunoSEQ multiplex PCR; TCRdb lists only in-frame clones, some missing. The data show hundreds of thousands of clones, with around 90% seen just once and 1.2% held by the top ten. The sequencing sample was made of PBMCs or T cells enriched from blood (not recorded which). These TCRs come from a man aged 30-40 years who had recovered from COVID-19.

The rearrangement joins TRBV11-2 to TRBJ2-2, with 10 bases matching TRBD2. The trim removed 5 bases at V and 0 bases at J, leaving 9 bases unmatched. Germline-derived CDR1 and CDR2 are SGHAT and FQNNGV. This CDR3 is 18 amino acids long. The CDR3 nucleotides are TGTGCCAGCAGCCCCTATCTAGCGGGGGCTGCGAACACCGGGGAGCTGTTTTTT. Protein sequence: CASSPYLAGAANTGELFF.

The genes are TRBV4-2 and TRBJ1-6; 8 nucleotides match TRBD1. The CDR3 extends over 15 amino acids. In germline, CDR1 is LGHNA, CDR2 YNFKEQ. Trimming cost V 2 bases and J 6 bases; bases outside gene matches: 3. The CDR3 sequence is CASSQPGTGNSPLHF. DNA of the CDR3: TGTGCCAGCAGCCAACCCGGGACAGGTAATTCACCCCTCCACTTT.

The genes are TRBV19 and TRBJ1-1, with D possibly being TRBD1 (6 bases). Looked up from germline, CDR1 is LNHDA and CDR2 is SQIVND (reference sequence). This CDR3 has 16 residues. Between the trimmed V and J ends, which lost 1 base and 1 base, there was a span of 13 bases. CDR3 residues: CASSIAGKTGNTEAFF. The CDR3 DNA reads as TGTGCCAGTAGTATAGCCGGGAAGACAGGGAACACTGAAGCTTTCTTT.

The rearrangement joins TRBV6-5 to TRBJ2-7; the D gene is possibly TRBD2 (6 bases). V was cut by 5 bases and J by 5 bases, with 13 bases left in between. The germline gives CDR1 MNHEY, CDR2 SVGAGI. The CDR3 sequence is 13 residues long. Here the CDR3 reads CASSRGDQDEQYF. CDR3 nucleotide sequence: TGTGCCAGCAGTCGCGGGGACCAGGACGAGCAGTACTTC.

The chain uses TRBV5-1 and TRBJ1-3; 10 nucleotides line up with TRBD1. With 0 bases clipped from V and 5 bases from J, the junction kept 8 bases outside the gene matches. In germline, CDR1 is SGHRS, CDR2 YFSETQ. This CDR3 spans 17 amino acids. The CDR3 sequence is CASSLDRDRGSRNTIYF. Written as DNA, the CDR3 is TGCGCCAGCAGCTTGGATCGGGACAGGGGTTCGAGAAACACCATATATTTT.

V gene TRBV6-5 combines with J gene TRBJ2-5; D is uncertain. The CDR3 covers 15 residues. Germline CDR1 MNHEY, CDR2 SVGAGI. With 2 bases removed from V and 1 base from J, the gap between germline ends came to 11 bases. This CDR3 is CASSYRASSQETQYF. The CDR3 region has the DNA TGTGCCAGCAGTTACAGAGCGTCTTCCCAAGAGACCCAGTACTTC.